Each of the 23 T cell receptor beta chains below was sequenced from the same sample in a study of blood T cells in healthy people across ages. Combining a sample-barcoded 5' primer with a J-beta primer mix, a second PCR ran for about 7 to 11 cycles. TCRdb called the 5' RACE reads again in MiXCR, with one record for every CDR3 protein. The sample gives 550,000 to 700,000 distinct CDR3 sequences, approximately 25% of which show up once; less than 20% is in the top ten. Sequenced material: blood. These receptors all come from a woman between 70 and 85 years old in good health.

This clonotype was picked up a small number of times. The V gene is TRBV4-1, the J gene TRBJ1-2; a weak D match, TRBD1 (5 bases). This CDR3 comprises 15 residues. Germline CDR1 MGHRA, CDR2 YSYEKL. V shed 4 bases and J shed 7 bases, with 19 bases lying between them. The chain's CDR3 is CASSLRTDLGVGYTF. For the CDR3, the DNA is TGCGCCAGCAGCCTACGGACGGACCTGGGGGTTGGCTACACCTTC.

The V gene is TRBV4-1, the J gene TRBJ2-5; 7 bases match TRBD2. Germline CDR1 MGHRA, CDR2 YSYEKL. With V trimmed by 0 bases and J by 5 bases, 3 bases remained unmatched. The CDR3 contains 14 residues. The CDR3 nucleotides are TGCGCCAGCAGCCAAGATGGGAGGGCCGAGACCCAGTACTTC. Translating it yields CASSQDGRAETQYF.

In its sample, this clonotype was seen a few times. CDR3 coding DNA: TGTGCCAGCAGAGACACTGGGGGGCGGCGTGAGCAGTTCTTC. This encodes CASRDTGGRREQFF. The chain is built from TRBV25-1 and TRBJ2-5; D assignment may be TRBD1 or TRBD2 (6 bases each). The end of the DNA fits TRBJ2-1 better, so the J call may be wrong. The CDR3 is made up of 14 amino acids. The germline CDR1 and CDR2 sequences are MGHDK and SYGVNS.

This clonotype came up a few times. V gene TRBV5-1 combines with J gene TRBJ2-1; possible D gene TRBD2, 6 bases. The CDR3 is 14 residues long. Germline V gene lookup returns CDR1 SGHRS and CDR2 YFSETQ. The V gene lost 4 bases and the J gene lost 7 bases, with 15 bases spanning the gap. CDR3 region: CASSQSGLSNEQFF. CDR3 coding DNA: TGCGCCAGCAGCCAGTCGGGACTGAGTAATGAGCAGTTCTTC.

This clonotype appeared many times. J is TRBJ1-1 and V is TRBV6-2 or TRBV6-3; D ambiguous. The CDR3 is 11 residues long. Germline V gives CDR1 MNHEY, CDR2 SVGEGT. Trimming stripped 4 bases from V and 1 base from J, with 1 base between. The DNA for the CDR3 is TGTGCCAGCAGTTGGAACACTGAAGCTTTCTTT. The encoded protein is CASSWNTEAFF.

CDR3 sequence (DNA): TGTGCCAGCAGCCCGAGCGGGGGAAAGACCCAGTACTTC. This codes for CASSPSGGKTQYF. The V call is TRBV11-2, the J call TRBJ2-5; 8 nucleotides align to TRBD2. J was trimmed by 6 bases and V by 5 bases; bases with no gene match: 5. CDR1 and CDR2 from the germline V gene are SGHAT and FQNNGV. The CDR3 extends over 13 amino acids.

The V and J genes are TRBV20-1 and TRBJ2-1; 14 bases line up with TRBD2. The CDR3 is made up of 19 amino acids. Germline V gene sequence: CDR1 DFQATT, CDR2 SNEGSKA (reference sequence). The trim removed 6 bases at V and 4 bases at J, leaving 17 bases unmatched. The CDR3 sequence is CSAPTLTSGGGKKYNEQFF. CDR3 DNA: TGCAGTGCCCCCACCTTGACTAGCGGGGGGGGTAAGAAATACAATGAGCAGTTCTTC.

This clonotype was seen only a few times. The CDR3 here is CASSADGRNQPQHF. CDR3 sequence (DNA): TGTGCCAGCAGCGCCGACGGTCGAAATCAGCCCCAGCATTTT. V is TRBV9 and J is TRBJ1-5, with D uncertain. The CDR3 is 14 amino acids. CDR1 is SGDLS, CDR2 YYNGEE, per germline. Between the trimmed V and J ends, which lost 3 bases and 4 bases, there was a span of 11 bases.

This sequence joins TRBV7-2 and TRBJ2-7; no firm D call. Germline lookup yields CDR1 SGHTA and CDR2 FQGNSA. The CDR3 has 12 residues. The ends were cut back, 5 bases at V and 3 bases at J, with 8 bases in the middle. Here the CDR3 DNA reads TGTGCCAGCAGCCAAAAAGGCTACGAGCAGTACTTC. It translates to CASSQKGYEQYF.

The chain recombines TRBV7-8 with TRBJ2-5; D remains ambiguous. Germline V lookup: CDR1 SGHVS, CDR2 FQNEAQ. This CDR3 contains 17 residues. V lost 1 base to trimming and J lost 0 bases, with 15 bases between them. The CDR3 nucleotides are TGTGCCAGCAGCTTAGTCGACGGAGACACGTACCAAGAGACCCAGTACTTC. Protein sequence: CASSLVDGDTYQETQYF.

In this sample, this clonotype turned up a few times. The CDR3, as DNA: TGTGCCAGCAGCGAGGGCAGGAGAAATTCACCCCTCCACTTT. It translates to CASSEGRRNSPLHF. The chain employs TRBV7-8 and TRBJ1-6; unclear D gene. Trimming stripped 5 bases from V and 7 bases from J, with 12 bases between. From germline, CDR1 is SGHVS and CDR2 FQNEAQ. The CDR3 runs to 14 residues. Full variable domain (missing parts from reference TRBV7-8 and TRBJ1-6): GAGVSQSPRYKVAKRGQDVALRCDPISGHVSLFWYQQALGQGPEFLTYFQNEAQLDKSGLPSDRFFAERPEGSVSTLKIQRTQQEDSAVYLCASSEGRRNSPLHFGNGTRLTVT.

This clonotype was recorded a few times. V and J are TRBV5-1 and TRBJ2-1; 7 bases fit TRBD1. From germline, CDR1 is SGHRS and CDR2 YFSETQ. V shed 0 bases and J 8 bases; nucleotides not matched to a gene: 8. The CDR3 length is 15 residues. The CDR3 sequence: CASSLVVGGAYEQFF. DNA for the CDR3: TGCGCCAGCAGCTTGGTGGTAGGGGGCGCATATGAGCAGTTCTTC. The entire variable domain, with the rest obtained from reference TRBV5-1 and TRBJ2-1, is as follows: KAGVTQTPRYLIKTRGQQVTLSCSPISGHRSVSWYQQTPGQGLQFLFEYFSETQRNKGNFPGRFSGRQFSNSRSEMNVSTLELGDSALYLCASSLVVGGAYEQFFGPGTRLTVL.

The chain recombines TRBV30 with TRBJ1-6; D gene unclear. V was trimmed by 2 bases and J by 14 bases, leaving 7 bases between them. Germline CDR1 is GTSNPN and CDR2 is SVGIG (reference sequence). CDR3 length equals 10 residues. The CDR3 reads CAWSTPSLHF. CDR3 bases: TGTGCCTGGAGTACTCCGTCCCTCCACTTT.

This clonotype was seen more than once but under ten times. The chain couples TRBV19 to TRBJ1-5, with D perhaps matching TRBD1 (5 bases). Trimming pared 8 bases from V and 7 bases from J, leaving 21 bases between. The CDR3 runs to 15 residues. Germline-derived CDR1 and CDR2 are LNHDA and SQIVND (reference sequence). DNA of the CDR3: TGTGCCAGTCGGACATCCGGGACTTATAACCAGCCCCAGCATTTT. Translated, it gives CASRTSGTYNQPQHF.

The CDR3 DNA reads as TGTGCCAGCACGGAATCGGGACAGGGGCCCCAGGGTTATGGCTACACCTTC. Translated, it gives CASTESGQGPQGYGYTF. The rearrangement links TRBV28 to TRBJ1-2; TRBD1 agrees at 10 bases. V shed 7 bases and J 5 bases; nucleotides not matched to a gene: 16. CDR3 length: 17 amino acids. Germline CDR1 is MDHEN and CDR2 is SYDVKM.

About this clonotype itself: This CDR3 fails to terminate in the conserved phenylalanine or tryptophan, so it likely reflects a read error. This chain uses TRBV7-8 with TRBJ2-2; no reliable D call. Trimming took 1 base from V and 0 from J, leaving 6 bases between them. The CDR3 length is 15 residues. Germline lookup yields CDR1 SGHVS and CDR2 FQNEAQ. The CDR3 sequence: CASSLGVPNTGELFL. The CDR3 nucleotides read TGTGCCAGCAGCTTAGGGGTCCCGAACACCGGGGAGCTGTTTCTT.

This chain connects TRBV12-3 or TRBV12-4 to TRBJ2-1; D unclear. V was pared by 6 bases and J by 9 bases, with 18 bases between. This CDR3 contains 14 residues. CDR3 DNA sequence: TGTGCCAGCAGCTTCGACTCGGCGTGGAGTGAGCAGTTCTTC. It is translated as CASSFDSAWSEQFF.

This chain links TRBV5-6 with TRBJ2-6, with D possibly being TRBD1 (5 bases). The germline CDR1 and CDR2 sequences are SGHDT and YYEEEE. The CDR3 contains 16 residues. V gave up 1 base and J gave up 2 bases, with 10 bases separating them. The CDR3 nucleotides read TGTGCCAGCAGCTTGCGTCGCAGGGCTGGGGCCAACGTCCTGACTTTC. As protein: CASSLRRRAGANVLTF.

The chain couples TRBV20-1 to TRBJ2-1; D may be TRBD2 (6 bases). There are 14 residues in the CDR3. The V end lost 2 bases, the J end lost 11 bases, and 19 bases lay between the germline ends. From germline, CDR1 is DFQATT and CDR2 SNEGSKA (reference sequence). The CDR3 nucleotides read TGCAGTGCTAGAATCGAGGGGCGGGGTGGAAAGCAGTTCTTC. Its translation: CSARIEGRGGKQFF.

This clonotype came up a few times. V and J are TRBV20-1 and TRBJ2-5, with D possibly matching TRBD1 (5 bases). Germline-derived CDR1 and CDR2 are DFQATT and SNEGSKA (reference sequence). The V and J ends lost 3 bases and 2 bases respectively, with 7 bases between them. The length of the CDR3 is 12 residues. CDR3 in amino acids: CSASRQQETQYF. In DNA, the CDR3 is TGCAGTGCTAGTAGACAGCAAGAGACCCAGTACTTC.

V usage is TRBV6-5 and J usage is TRBJ2-5; D remains ambiguous. From germline, CDR1 is MNHEY and CDR2 SVGAGI. The ends were cut back, 2 bases at V and 1 base at J, with 5 bases in the middle. The CDR3 runs to 13 residues. CDR3 protein: CASSYRRQETQYF. CDR3 coding DNA: TGTGCCAGCAGTTACAGACGCCAAGAGACCCAGTACTTC.

The genes are TRBV20-1 and TRBJ2-7; D tentatively reads TRBD1 or TRBD2 (5 bases each). This CDR3 spans 13 amino acids. Between the trimmed V and J ends, which lost 3 bases and 3 bases, there was a span of 12 bases. CDR1 is DFQATT, CDR2 SNEGSKA, per germline (reference sequence). The CDR3 here is CSASEGRVYEQYF. In DNA, the CDR3 is TGCAGTGCTAGTGAGGGACGGGTCTACGAGCAGTACTTC.

This clonotype was counted a few times. The chain is built from TRBV30 and TRBJ1-5, with D tentatively TRBD1 (6 bases). The V and J ends lost 2 bases and 6 bases respectively, with 11 bases between them. There are 13 residues in the CDR3. Per the germline V gene, CDR1 is GTSNPN and CDR2 is SVGIG (reference sequence). CDR3 loop: CAWSTQGSQPQHF. CDR3 DNA: TGTGCCTGGAGTACACAGGGCAGTCAGCCCCAGCATTTT.